The 18 T cell receptor beta chains listed next were all sequenced from one sample in a study of blood T cell repertoires in COVID-19. Generated by immunoSEQ multiplex PCR, the TCRdb table keeps only in-frame clones and is missing some. There are 160,000 or so clones in the sample; about four fifths occur only once, and 6.5% to 7% lies in the top ten. Sequenced: peripheral blood. The receptors here all came from a man in his sixties or seventies with active or convalescent COVID-19.

A remark on this clone: One end of the junction fails to match germline, which may point to a read error. The CDR3 coding sequence is TGTGCTAGCAGCTTTCCTCGGACAGTAAACTACGAGCAGTACTTC. It encodes CASSFPRTVNYEQYF. This chain joins TRBV7-7 and TRBJ2-7, with D possibly being TRBD1 (6 bases). CDR1 and CDR2 (germline): SSHAT, FNYEAQ (reference sequence). The CDR3 extends over 15 amino acids.

The chain couples TRBV3-1 (or the pseudogene TRBV3-2) to TRBJ1-4; D not resolved. The CDR3 has 15 residues. V lost 2 bases to trimming and J lost 7 bases, with 14 bases between them. Germline CDR1 LGHDT, CDR2 YNNKEL (reference sequence). CDR3 loop: CASSQPSTSGEKLFF. DNA of the CDR3: TGTGCCAGCAGCCAACCCTCCACCTCGGGTGAAAAACTGTTTTTT.

This chain joins TRBV27 and TRBJ1-2, with D possibly TRBD1 on 6 matching bases. CDR3 length equals 14 residues. Germline lookup yields CDR1 MNHEY and CDR2 SMNVEV (reference sequence). Trimming removed 5 bases from V and 4 bases from J, with 14 bases in between. The CDR3 sequence: CASSRGGGAYGYTF. The CDR3 DNA reads TGTGCCAGCAGTCGGGGTGGGGGGGCCTATGGCTACACCTTC.

The chain employs TRBV29-1 and TRBJ2-1, with TRBD2 matching 7 bases. Germline CDR1 is SQVTM and CDR2 is ANQGSEA. The CDR3 runs 14 residues. V gave up 2 bases and J gave up 8 bases; unmatched junction bases: 9. The CDR3 DNA follows: TGCAGCGTTGAACCGCCGGGGGGTGTCGATGAGCAGTTCTTC. This codes for CSVEPPGGVDEQFF.

CDR3 region: CASSLRIVWYGYTF. In DNA form, the CDR3 reads TGTGCCAGCAGCTTGCGAATTGTGTGGTATGGCTACACCTTC. This chain connects TRBV6-2 or TRBV6-3 to TRBJ1-2; D is uncertain. CDR3 length: 14 amino acids. The ends were cut back, 6 bases at V and 5 bases at J, with 16 bases in the middle. Germline V gives CDR1 MNHEY, CDR2 SVGEGT.

As for this clone: The germline gene is not matched at one end of the junction; a read error may be the cause. The chain carries TRBV7-7 and TRBJ2-5, with D tentatively TRBD2 (6 bases). This CDR3 spans 15 amino acids. Germline V gene data show CDR1 as SSHAT and CDR2 as FNYEAQ (reference sequence). The CDR3 protein is CASSLEVGGEETQYF. The CDR3 bases are TGTGCTAGCAGCTTAGAGGTGGGAGGAGAGGAGACCCAGTACTTC.

The chain combines TRBV6-5 with TRBJ2-1, with 14 bases matching TRBD2. The length of the CDR3 is 13 residues. CDR1 is MNHEY, CDR2 SVGAGI, per germline. The V gene end was trimmed by 6 bases and the J gene end by 12 bases; junction bases not matched to a gene: 4. CDR3 loop: CASSGLAGGGQFF. In DNA, the CDR3 is TGTGCCAGCAGCGGACTAGCGGGGGGTGGGCAGTTCTTC.

The genes are TRBV12-5 and TRBJ1-1; TRBD1 is a possible D gene (5 bases). This CDR3 spans 15 amino acids. V lost 6 bases and J 0 bases, leaving 14 bases between the germline ends. Germline V CDR1 and CDR2: LGHNT, FRNRAP. As DNA, the CDR3 is TGTGCTAGTGGCCCCCGGTGGGGCCTGAACACTGAAGCTTTCTTT. Translated: CASGPRWGLNTEAFF. Full variable domain (missing parts from reference TRBV12-5 and TRBJ1-1): DARVTQTPRHKVTEMGQEVTMRCQPILGHNTVFWYRQTMMQGLELLAYFRNRAPLDDSGMPKDRFSAEMPDATLATLKIQPSEPRDSAVYFCASGPRWGLNTEAFFGQGTRLTVV.

The chain employs TRBV18 and TRBJ1-1; 10 nucleotides line up with TRBD1. The CDR3 sequence is 15 residues long. The V gene end was trimmed by 5 bases and the J gene end by 6 bases; junction bases not matched to a gene: 9. Germline loops: CDR1 KGHSH, CDR2 LQKENI. The CDR3 spells CASSAVRDRGAEAFF. CDR3 sequence (DNA): TGTGCCAGCTCAGCCGTTCGGGACAGGGGAGCTGAAGCTTTCTTT.

This clone was counted once. The genes are TRBV5-1 and TRBJ2-3; 7 bases agree with TRBD2. The CDR3 consists of 14 residues. Trimming cost V 6 bases and J 0 bases; bases outside gene matches: 4. CDR1 and CDR2 (germline): SGHRS, YFSETQ. The CDR3 nucleotides are TGCGCCAGCAAGGGAGGGCCTAGCACAGATACGCAGTATTTT. Its protein is CASKGGPSTDTQYF.

The chain uses TRBV4-1 and TRBJ2-5; 14 bases map to TRBD2. Per the germline V gene, CDR1 is MGHRA and CDR2 is YSYEKL. The CDR3 totals 15 residues. V shed 5 bases and J 4 bases; nucleotides not matched to a gene: 3. CDR3 loop: CASSGTSGRGETQYF. The CDR3, as DNA: TGCGCCAGCAGCGGGACTAGCGGGAGAGGAGAGACCCAGTACTTC.

V and J are TRBV4-2 and TRBJ1-2; the D is unclear. V was pared by 0 bases and J by 4 bases, with 9 bases between. Germline V CDR1 and CDR2: LGHNA, YNFKEQ. The CDR3 extends over 14 amino acids. CDR3 sequence reads: CASSQDRLSYGYTF. The CDR3 region has the DNA TGTGCCAGCAGCCAAGACCGGTTGAGCTATGGCTACACCTTC.

This sequence joins TRBV3-1 (or the pseudogene TRBV3-2) and TRBJ2-7; 10 bases line up with TRBD2. Germline assignment: CDR1 LGHDT and CDR2 YNNKEL (reference sequence). This CDR3 is 18 amino acids long. Unmatched junction bases numbered 12, after V lost 1 base and J lost 3 bases. The CDR3 sequence: CASSQASSGGFPLYEQYF. In DNA form, the CDR3 reads TGTGCCAGCAGCCAAGCCTCTAGCGGGGGTTTCCCACTCTACGAGCAGTACTTC.

There are many counts of this clone. J is TRBJ1-1 and V is TRBV5-1; D unresolved. From germline, CDR1 is SGHRS and CDR2 YFSETQ. This CDR3 has 13 amino acids. Between the trimmed V and J ends, which lost 2 bases and 5 bases, there was a span of 10 bases. CDR3 residues: CASSLKQETEAFF. For the CDR3, the DNA is TGCGCCAGCAGCTTAAAGCAGGAAACTGAAGCTTTCTTT.

This chain uses TRBV7-2 with TRBJ1-1, with 9 nucleotides matching TRBD1. The CDR3 length is 12 residues. Germline V lookup: CDR1 SGHTA, CDR2 FQGNSA. After removal of 5 bases from V and 8 bases from J, the junction contained 3 bases not matched to a gene. The CDR3 here is CASSPTGGEAFF. For the CDR3, the DNA is TGTGCCAGCAGCCCGACAGGGGGGGAAGCTTTCTTT.

The chain couples TRBV5-1 to TRBJ2-7; TRBD2 might be the D (6 bases). Germline assignment: CDR1 SGHRS and CDR2 YFSETQ. The CDR3 is made up of 16 amino acids. Trimming stripped 4 bases from V and 4 bases from J, with 21 bases between. CDR3 residues: CASSPHPREDSYEQYF. The CDR3 bases are TGCGCCAGCAGCCCGCACCCCAGGGAGGATTCGTACGAGCAGTACTTC.

The chain has TRBV2 and TRBJ1-1, with TRBD1 as a possible D gene (6 bases). Germline CDR1 reads SNHLY; CDR2 reads FYNNEI. Trimming left V 2 bases short and J 5 bases short, with 9 bases between. This CDR3 spans 13 amino acids. The CDR3 region has the DNA TGTGCCAGCAGTGAAACAGGGCAGACTGAAGCTTTCTTT. Protein: CASSETGQTEAFF.

The rearrangement links TRBV25-1 to TRBJ1-2, with a tentative D call TRBD1 (5 bases). CDR1 is MGHDK and CDR2 is SYGVNS in the germline V gene. The CDR3 contains 13 residues. The ends were cut back, 6 bases at V and 2 bases at J, with 10 bases in the middle. CDR3: CASSVDSNYGYTF. The CDR3 nucleotides are TGTGCCAGCAGCGTTGACAGCAACTATGGCTACACCTTC.